These 21 T cell receptor beta chains came from one sample sequenced in a study of T cell responses to AZD1222 COVID-19 vaccine. Using immunoSEQ multiplex PCR, the repertoire was profiled, and TCRdb retains in-frame clones only, with some absent. The table records some 150,000 clones, 86% of them present only once. Sequenced here: peripheral blood, sampled 28 days after the second AZD1222 dose. These receptors were taken from an adult who received the AZD1222 COVID-19 vaccine.

To note about this clone: The same CDR3 can be traced to other DNA sequences in this sample. The DNA for the CDR3 is TGTGCCAGCAGCCAATCCCGGGCGAACACTGAAGCTTTCTTT. It codes for CASSQSRANTEAFF. J is TRBJ1-1 and V is TRBV16; D not certain. Trimming left V 0 bases short and J 1 base short, with 6 bases between. CDR3 length: 14 residues. Germline values: CDR1 KGHSY, CDR2 FQNENV.

J is TRBJ1-4 and V is TRBV5-6; tentatively, D is TRBD1 (6 bases). Trimming pared 3 bases from V and 7 bases from J, leaving 19 bases between. Per the germline V gene, CDR1 is SGHDT and CDR2 is YYEEEE. The CDR3 has 16 amino acids. In DNA, the CDR3 is TGTGCCAGCAGCTATTGGTTGGGGGGGCCAGGTGAAAAACTGTTTTTT. Its protein product is CASSYWLGGPGEKLFF.

The chain carries TRBV29-1 and TRBJ2-5; weak D call: TRBD1 (6 bases). V was trimmed by 5 bases and J by 5 bases, leaving 21 bases between them. This CDR3 has 15 amino acids. Germline CDR1 reads SQVTM; CDR2 reads ANQGSEA. The CDR3 coding sequence is TGCAGCGTTCGGACAGTCCCAGACCGCACGGAGACCCAGTACTTC. Translated: CSVRTVPDRTETQYF.

The gene calls are TRBV6-5 and TRBJ2-2, with D maybe TRBD2 (6 bases). Germline V gene sequence: CDR1 MNHEY, CDR2 SVGAGI. This CDR3 has 15 residues. With 2 bases removed from V and 5 bases from J, the gap between germline ends came to 12 bases. The CDR3 coding sequence is TGTGCCAGCAGTTACGCCCCCGGGGGAACCGGGGAGCTGTTTTTT. Its protein product is CASSYAPGGTGELFF.

The rearrangement joins TRBV10-3 to TRBJ1-1; no clear D. This CDR3 contains 13 residues. Trimming shortened V by 8 bases and J by 0 bases, and 10 bases separated the two germline ends. CDR1 is ENHRY and CDR2 is SYGVKD in the germline V gene. The CDR3 region is CAIWNGLNTEAFF. The DNA of the CDR3 is TGTGCCATCTGGAACGGATTGAACACTGAAGCTTTCTTT.

The V gene is TRBV30, the J gene TRBJ2-1; D gene unclear. The ends were cut back, 0 bases at V and 8 bases at J, with 11 bases in the middle. The CDR3 runs to 13 residues. Germline loops: CDR1 GTSNPN, CDR2 SVGIG (reference sequence). The CDR3: CAWSVRVRDEQFF. The CDR3 DNA reads TGTGCCTGGAGTGTACGTGTTAGGGATGAGCAGTTCTTC.

This sequence joins TRBV7-9 and TRBJ2-3; no clear D gene. This CDR3 region has 14 residues. The germline gives CDR1 SEHNR, CDR2 FQNEAQ (reference sequence). V was cut by 6 bases and J by 1 base, with 11 bases left in between. In DNA, the CDR3 is TGTGCCAGCAGGGCGCCCGGAGGCACAGATACGCAGTATTTT. Amino acids: CASRAPGGTDTQYF.

The chain uses TRBV2 and TRBJ1-6; maybe TRBD1 (5 bases). CDR1 is SNHLY and CDR2 is FYNNEI in the germline V gene. Trimming left V 6 bases short and J 7 bases short, with 10 bases between. CDR3 length equals 13 residues. Written as DNA, the CDR3 is TGTGCCAGCAGCCTGACAGAGAATTCACCCCTCCACTTT. It translates to CASSLTENSPLHF.

V is TRBV20-1 and J is TRBJ1-4; no definite D call. The CDR3 spans 11 residues. V was trimmed by 5 bases and J by 8 bases, leaving 9 bases between them. Germline V lookup: CDR1 DFQATT, CDR2 SNEGSKA (reference sequence). In DNA, the CDR3 is TGCAGTGCTCGTAGGGTGGAAAAACTGTTTTTT. Translated, it gives CSARRVEKLFF.

The chain has TRBV5-1 and TRBJ1-3; no clear D gene. This CDR3 comprises 15 residues. Germline assignment: CDR1 SGHRS and CDR2 YFSETQ. Deletions cut 3 bases from V and 0 bases from J, with 10 bases between. CDR3 in amino acids: CASSSTADSGNTIYF. CDR3 nucleotide sequence: TGCGCCAGCAGCTCAACAGCCGACTCTGGAAACACCATATATTTT.

The rearrangement joins TRBV30 to TRBJ1-1, with D tentatively TRBD1 (5 bases). Trimming removed 5 bases at V and 1 base at J, with 11 bases between. The CDR3 sequence is 13 residues long. Germline V gene data show CDR1 as GTSNPN and CDR2 as SVGIG (reference sequence). In DNA, the CDR3 is TGTGCCTGGGAGGACGGGGGGAACACTGAAGCTTTCTTT. Protein: CAWEDGGNTEAFF.

This clone was counted only a few times. The chain employs TRBV4-1 and TRBJ2-1; D gene ambiguous. The CDR3 length is 12 residues. Trimming removed 1 base at V and 3 bases at J, with 1 base between. Germline lookup yields CDR1 MGHRA and CDR2 YSYEKL. In DNA form, the CDR3 reads TGCGCCAGCAGCCAAGTCTACAATGAGCAGTTCTTC. Translation gives CASSQVYNEQFF.

The V call is TRBV7-4, the J call TRBJ1-2; TRBD1 might be the D (5 bases). This CDR3 region has 16 residues. CDR1 and CDR2 from the germline V gene are SGHVT and SQSDAQ. Trimming removed 5 bases at V and 8 bases at J, with 24 bases between. The CDR3 coding sequence is TGTGCCAGCAGCCCGGGGGTGGGGTTGCGGGAGGGCGGCTACACCTTC. Translated: CASSPGVGLREGGYTF. Based on the CDR3 plus reference TRBV7-4 and TRBJ1-2, the full variable domain is GAGVSQSPRYKVAKRGRDVALRCDSISGHVTLYWYRQTLGQGSEVLTYSQSDAQRDKSGRPSGRFSAERPERSVSTLKIQRTEQGDSAVYLCASSPGVGLREGGYTFGSGTRLTVV.

Only one count was recorded for this clone. The chain's CDR3 is CASSLRDIGYEQYF. In DNA form, the CDR3 reads TGCGCCAGCAGCCTGCGGGACATTGGATACGAGCAGTACTTC. The genes are TRBV4-1 and TRBJ2-7; D could derive from TRBD1 or TRBD2 (6 bases each). CDR1 is MGHRA, CDR2 YSYEKL, per germline. Trimming shortened V by 4 bases and J by 4 bases, and 14 bases separated the two germline ends. This CDR3 comprises 14 residues.

The gene calls are TRBV5-4 and TRBJ2-4, with 15 bases fitting TRBD2. The CDR3 loop spans 19 amino acids. Unmatched junction bases numbered 10, after V lost 0 bases and J lost 6 bases. Germline assignment: CDR1 SGHNT and CDR2 YYREEE (reference sequence). CDR3 amino acids: CASSLASGTSGGSGNIQYF. Here the CDR3 DNA reads TGTGCCAGCAGCTTGGCCAGCGGGACTAGCGGGGGGTCGGGAAACATTCAGTACTTC. The variable domain in full, with the rest retrieved from reference TRBV5-4 and TRBJ2-4, is ETGVTQSPTHLIKTRGQQVTLRCSSQSGHNTVSWYQQALGQGPQFIFQYYREEENGRGNFPPRFSGLQFPNYSSELNVNALELDDSALYLCASSLASGTSGGSGNIQYFGAGTRLSVL.

Here the CDR3 DNA reads TGCGCCAGCAGCGACAGGGGGAACACTGAAGCTTTCTTT. Its protein is CASSDRGNTEAFF. This chain connects TRBV5-1 to TRBJ1-1, with 8 positions matching TRBD1. The J segment lost 1 base and the V segment lost 4 bases, leaving 0 bases of the junction unmatched. The CDR3 contains 13 residues. The germline V gene has CDR1 SGHRS and CDR2 YFSETQ.

V gene TRBV21-1 combines with J gene TRBJ2-4; the table's D call, TRBD1, has no DNA check behind it. TRBV21-1 is labeled a pseudogene. The CDR3 is 12 amino acids. DNA for the CDR3: TGTGCCAGCGGGCAGGTGTTTTACATTCAGTACTTC. The encoded protein is CASGQVFYIQYF.

By share, this clone ranks as medium-sized (0.01 to 0.1%). The CDR3 loop reads CASSPGAGDTEAFF. The CDR3 bases are TGTGCCAGCAGCCCAGGGGCAGGGGACACTGAAGCTTTCTTT. The chain couples TRBV7-9 to TRBJ1-1, with D possibly being TRBD1 (6 bases). CDR3 length: 14 amino acids. Trimming shortened V by 5 bases and J by 3 bases, and 13 bases separated the two germline ends. Germline V lookup: CDR1 SEHNR, CDR2 FQNEAQ (reference sequence).

V gene TRBV3-1 (or the pseudogene TRBV3-2) combines with J gene TRBJ1-6, with 7 positions matching TRBD1. Germline CDR1 and CDR2: LGHDT and YNNKEL (reference sequence). The CDR3 covers 16 residues. V was clipped by 1 base and J by 5 bases; unmatched bases: 5. CDR3 sequence reads: CASSQGGQYHNSPLHF. CDR3 DNA: TGTGCCAGCAGCCAAGGGGGACAGTACCATAATTCACCCCTCCACTTT.

This CDR3 reads CASSPQPGNTIYF. The CDR3 region has the DNA TGTGCCAGCAGTCCCCAACCGGGAAACACCATATATTTT. The V gene is TRBV14, the J gene TRBJ1-3; D uncertain. The CDR3 loop spans 13 amino acids. Germline V gene sequence: CDR1 SGHDN, CDR2 FVKESK. Trimming removed 6 bases at V and 4 bases at J, with 10 bases between.

The chain recombines TRBV6-5 with TRBJ1-6; perhaps TRBD1 as D (6 bases). Trimming cost V 7 bases and J 7 bases, with 14 bases left between them. This CDR3 has 14 residues. CDR1 MNHEY and CDR2 SVGAGI come from the germline V gene. As DNA, the CDR3 is TGTGCCAGCAACCCAGGGGCGACAAATTCACCCCTCCACTTT. It translates to CASNPGATNSPLHF.